This entry is about one T cell receptor beta chain. Sequencing was performed with immunoSEQ multiplex PCR; in TCRdb, only in-frame clones are kept and a portion is missing. The sample lists 50,000 to 65,000 clones, around 80% occurring once. The entry originates in a study of a mutant IDH1 vaccine in newly diagnosed glioma. The wider study: Therapy received beforehand was radiotherapy, temozolomide, or both, with most patients given both.

Sample time point: baseline, week 1 (first vaccination visit). Documented treatment: pre-vaccination baseline after standard-of-care therapy. The TCR comes from a man younger than 35 with glioma. Sample: PBMCs, taken from a glioma patient treated with radiotherapy, temozolomide or both.

The CDR3 loop reads CASSYLGQGASEQYF. The CDR3 DNA follows: TGTGCCAGCAGTTACTTAGGACAGGGGGCTAGCGAGCAGTACTTC. The chain carries TRBV6-5 and TRBJ2-7, with 11 bases identical to TRBD1. Germline V gene sequence: CDR1 MNHEY, CDR2 SVGAGI. Trimming removed 1 base from V and 6 bases from J; junction bases left unmatched: 5. The CDR3 length is 15 residues.